What follows are 3 T cell receptor beta chains derived from one specimen sequenced in a study of blood T cell repertoires in COVID-19. The repertoire was sequenced with immunoSEQ multiplex PCR; TCRdb's copy has only in-frame clones and lacks some. The sample yields about 130,000 clones, roughly 80% seen once. The sample taken for sequencing was peripheral blood. The receptors derive from a woman aged 25 to 39 who had recovered from COVID-19.

This chain uses TRBV7-3 with TRBJ2-1; TRBD2 agrees at 10 bases. Germline CDR1 and CDR2: SGHTA and FQGTGA. With 5 bases clipped from V and 7 bases from J, the junction kept 14 bases outside the gene matches. The CDR3 loop spans 17 amino acids. As DNA, the CDR3 is TGTGCCAGCAGCAAAACCCCCAGCGGGAGGGCCGAGAATGAGCAGTTCTTC. Translation: CASSKTPSGRAENEQFF. Drawing the rest from reference TRBV7-3 and TRBJ2-1, the complete variable domain is GAGVSQTPSNKVTEKGKYVELRCDPISGHTALYWYRQSLGQGPEFLIYFQGTGAADDSGLPNDRFFAVRPEGSVSTLKIQRTERGDSAVYLCASSKTPSGRAENEQFFGPGTRLTVL.

This chain uses TRBV9 with TRBJ2-7; 9 nucleotides align to TRBD1. This CDR3 spans 16 amino acids. Germline V gives CDR1 SGDLS, CDR2 YYNGEE. With V trimmed by 0 bases and J by 2 bases, 6 bases remained unmatched. CDR3 in amino acids: CASSVGPGQGPYEQYF. As DNA, the CDR3 is TGTGCCAGCAGCGTAGGTCCGGGACAGGGCCCCTACGAGCAGTACTTC.

The V and J genes are TRBV2 and TRBJ2-1; 7 bases are a match to TRBD2. The V gene's germline CDR1 is SNHLY and CDR2 FYNNEI. The CDR3 spans 15 residues. J gave up 6 bases and V 5 bases, and 10 bases lay outside the gene matches. In DNA, the CDR3 is TGTGCCAGCAGTCTAGCTCGCGGGAGTGCCAATGAGCAGTTCTTC. Residues: CASSLARGSANEQFF.